These T cell receptor beta chains were read from a single sample in a study of CD8 T cells in ankylosing spondylitis. TCRdb independently ran MiXCR on the 5' RACE reads; one entry per CDR3 protein. The table includes roughly 36,000 distinct CDR3 sequences, 11% to 15% detected once. The sample consisted of blood. These receptors were taken from a male donor with ankylosing spondylitis or in good health (not recorded which). CDR3s include the opening cysteine and the closing phenylalanine or tryptophan. A D gene is named only where the DNA matches it firmly. Clone size is not always given. Where it is, it says once, few, many or a class for expanded clones.

CDR3nt: TGTGCCAGCAGCTTAGGGGGAGTCACCTACAATGAGCAGTTCTTC; CDR3aa: CASSLGGVTYNEQFF; d_gene: NA; j_gene: TRBJ2-1; v_gene: TRBV7-3; abundance: few
CDR3nt: TGTGCCAGCAGCTTCTCGCACACCGGGGAGCTGTTTTTT; CDR3aa: CASSFSHTGELFF; d_gene: NA; j_gene: TRBJ2-2; v_gene: TRBV7-9; abundance: NA
CDR3nt: TGCAGTGCTAGAGATGGGGGGCGTGGTGAAAAACTGTTTTTT; CDR3aa: CSARDGGRGEKLFF; d_gene: NA; j_gene: TRBJ1-4; v_gene: TRBV20-1; abundance: NA
CDR3nt: TGCGCCAGCAGCTCCTCCGACGGGGGCGGTGAAAAACTGTTTTTT; CDR3aa: CASSSSDGGGEKLFF; d_gene: NA; j_gene: TRBJ1-4; v_gene: TRBV5-1; abundance: NA
CDR3nt: TGCGCCAGCAGCGTCGGGACAGGGGACAATGAGCAGTTCTTC; CDR3aa: CASSVGTGDNEQFF; d_gene: TRBD1; j_gene: TRBJ2-1; v_gene: TRBV5-1; abundance: few
CDR3nt: TGCGCCAGCAGCTTAGCATCGGGGGAGCTGTTTTTT; CDR3aa: CASSLASGELFF; d_gene: NA; j_gene: TRBJ2-2; v_gene: TRBV5-1; abundance: NA
CDR3nt: TGTGCCAGCAGCTTGGTCGGCCCCAACGAGCAGTACTTC; CDR3aa: CASSLVGPNEQYF; d_gene: NA; j_gene: TRBJ2-7; v_gene: TRBV11-2; abundance: NA
CDR3nt: TGTGCCAGCAGCTCCCTTCTTGGCTACAATGAGCAGTTCTTC; CDR3aa: CASSSLLGYNEQFF; d_gene: NA; j_gene: TRBJ2-1; v_gene: TRBV12-3/TRBV12-4; abundance: few
CDR3nt: TGCAGTGCTAGAGGGCCGTTTGAAGCTTTCTTT; CDR3aa: CSARGPFEAFF; d_gene: NA; j_gene: TRBJ1-1; v_gene: TRBV20-1; abundance: NA
CDR3nt: TGTGCCAGCAGCGTAGAGGTCGGGGGGGCCGACACCGGGGAGCTGTTTTTT; CDR3aa: CASSVEVGGADTGELFF; d_gene: TRBD2; j_gene: TRBJ2-2; v_gene: TRBV9; abundance: few
CDR3nt: TGCAGTGCTAGGGGTGTTGGCTACAATGAGCAGTTCTTC; CDR3aa: CSARGVGYNEQFF; d_gene: NA; j_gene: TRBJ2-1; v_gene: TRBV20-1; abundance: NA
CDR3nt: TGCAGCGTTGATGCCGGGCGGAACACTGAAGCTTTCTTT; CDR3aa: CSVDAGRNTEAFF; d_gene: NA; j_gene: TRBJ1-1; v_gene: TRBV29-1; abundance: NA
CDR3nt: TGTGCCAGCAGTTTATCGGGTGTTGGTTTGGATACGCAGTATTTT; CDR3aa: CASSLSGVGLDTQYF; d_gene: NA; j_gene: TRBJ2-3; v_gene: TRBV27; abundance: NA
CDR3nt: TGTGCCAGCAGTTTAGTGTACAGGTCGAATGAAAAACTGTTTTTT; CDR3aa: CASSLVYRSNEKLFF; d_gene: NA; j_gene: TRBJ1-4; v_gene: TRBV12-3/TRBV12-4; abundance: NA
CDR3nt: TGCGCCAGCAGCCAAGATACCCCCGGAGTTGGGACAGATACGCAGTATTTT; CDR3aa: CASSQDTPGVGTDTQYF; d_gene: NA; j_gene: TRBJ2-3; v_gene: TRBV4-1; abundance: few
CDR3nt: TGCGCCAGCAGCCCCGGAGCGGCAGGCACTGAAGCTTTCTTT; CDR3aa: CASSPGAAGTEAFF; d_gene: NA; j_gene: TRBJ1-1; v_gene: TRBV5-1; abundance: NA
CDR3nt: TGTGCCAGCAGCCGCAGATTGGAATCCTCCTACGAGCAGTACTTC; CDR3aa: CASSRRLESSYEQYF; d_gene: NA; j_gene: TRBJ2-7; v_gene: TRBV27; abundance: medium-sized
CDR3nt: TGCAGTTCCACATCTTTGTCAGGGGCCAACGTCCTGACTTTC; CDR3aa: CSSTSLSGANVLTF; d_gene: NA; j_gene: TRBJ2-6; v_gene: TRBV20-1; abundance: few
CDR3nt: TGTGCCAGCAGTTTGGGGCCTACTGGGTCGGAGACCCAGTACTTC; CDR3aa: CASSLGPTGSETQYF; d_gene: NA; j_gene: TRBJ2-5; v_gene: TRBV12-3/TRBV12-4; abundance: few
CDR3nt: TGTGCCAGCAGTCCGGGACAACCCACAGATACGCAGTATTTT; CDR3aa: CASSPGQPTDTQYF; d_gene: NA; j_gene: TRBJ2-3; v_gene: TRBV12-3/TRBV12-4; abundance: NA
CDR3nt: TGTGCCAGCAGTTTAGGGGCAATGACTGAAGCTTTCTTT; CDR3aa: CASSLGAMTEAFF; d_gene: NA; j_gene: TRBJ1-1; v_gene: TRBV12-3/TRBV12-4; abundance: NA
CDR3nt: TGTGCCAGCAGTCTTTTAGGGTCCGGGGAGCTGTTTTTT; CDR3aa: CASSLLGSGELFF; d_gene: NA; j_gene: TRBJ2-2; v_gene: TRBV12-3/TRBV12-4; abundance: few
CDR3nt: TGTGCCAGCAGCTTAGGAGGGTCGGGAGAGACCCAGTACTTC; CDR3aa: CASSLGGSGETQYF; d_gene: NA; j_gene: TRBJ2-5; v_gene: TRBV7-2; abundance: NA
CDR3nt: TGTGCCAGCAGGACGGGGGTCGCGAGCACCGGGGAGCTGTTTTTT; CDR3aa: CASRTGVASTGELFF; d_gene: NA; j_gene: TRBJ2-2; v_gene: TRBV7-3; abundance: NA
CDR3nt: TGTGCCAGCAGCACGGGACAGAACACTGAAGCTTTCTTT; CDR3aa: CASSTGQNTEAFF; d_gene: NA; j_gene: TRBJ1-1; v_gene: TRBV11-2; abundance: NA
CDR3nt: TGTGCCAGCAGTTTACTCCGTTCGATAGAGACCCAGTACTTC; CDR3aa: CASSLLRSIETQYF; d_gene: NA; j_gene: TRBJ2-5; v_gene: TRBV28; abundance: NA
CDR3nt: TGTGCCAGCAGCTTATCGCAGAGCACAGATACGCAGTATTTT; CDR3aa: CASSLSQSTDTQYF; d_gene: NA; j_gene: TRBJ2-3; v_gene: TRBV7-2; abundance: NA
CDR3nt: TGCAGCGTTGAGGGAGACAGGGCCCCTGAAGCTTTCTTT; CDR3aa: CSVEGDRAPEAFF; d_gene: TRBD1; j_gene: TRBJ1-1; v_gene: TRBV29-1; abundance: few
CDR3nt: TGTGCCACCAGCAGACTGGGAGGGAATGAGCAGTTCTTC; CDR3aa: CATSRLGGNEQFF; d_gene: TRBD2; j_gene: TRBJ2-1; v_gene: TRBV15; abundance: few
CDR3nt: TGCGCCAGCAGCCAAGCAGGGGGGAACACCGGGGAGCTGTTTTTT; CDR3aa: CASSQAGGNTGELFF; d_gene: TRBD1; j_gene: TRBJ2-2; v_gene: TRBV4-3; abundance: NA
CDR3nt: TGCAGCGTTGGGAAAGGGGGCTCAGGCGAGCAGTACTTC; CDR3aa: CSVGKGGSGEQYF; d_gene: TRBD1; j_gene: TRBJ2-7; v_gene: TRBV29-1; abundance: few
CDR3nt: TGCAGCCAGGGGGGGATAGGGGATACGCAGTATTTT; CDR3aa: CSQGGIGDTQYF; d_gene: NA; j_gene: TRBJ2-3; v_gene: TRBV29-1; abundance: few
CDR3nt: TGTGCCAGCAGTTTACGGGGCCCCTACAATGAGCAGTTCTTC; CDR3aa: CASSLRGPYNEQFF; d_gene: NA; j_gene: TRBJ2-1; v_gene: TRBV12-3/TRBV12-4; abundance: few
CDR3nt: TGCGCCAGCAGCTGGGGGGAGAATGAGCAGTTCTTC; CDR3aa: CASSWGENEQFF; d_gene: NA; j_gene: TRBJ2-1; v_gene: TRBV5-1; abundance: NA
CDR3nt: TGTGCCAGCAGTAGGACAGGGCTTAATGAAAAACTGTTTTTT; CDR3aa: CASSRTGLNEKLFF; d_gene: TRBD1; j_gene: TRBJ1-4; v_gene: TRBV27; abundance: few
CDR3nt: TGTGCCAGCAGCTTATTTTCCCGGGACAGCGGGGAGCTGTTTTTT; CDR3aa: CASSLFSRDSGELFF; d_gene: TRBD1; j_gene: TRBJ2-2; v_gene: TRBV7-3; abundance: NA
CDR3nt: TGCAGTGCTAGGAACGGCCCGCGAGATACGCAGTATTTT; CDR3aa: CSARNGPRDTQYF; d_gene: NA; j_gene: TRBJ2-3; v_gene: TRBV20-1; abundance: NA
CDR3nt: TGCAGTGCCGTACTACAGGGTGGGGTCTACAATGAGCAGTTCTTC; CDR3aa: CSAVLQGGVYNEQFF; d_gene: NA; j_gene: TRBJ2-1; v_gene: TRBV20-1; abundance: few
CDR3nt: TGTGCCAGCAGCCAAGGACTGGACCCTAACACCGGGGAGCTGTTTTTT; CDR3aa: CASSQGLDPNTGELFF; d_gene: NA; j_gene: TRBJ2-2; v_gene: TRBV4-2; abundance: medium-sized
CDR3nt: TGCGCCAGCAGCCAAGTTCCGGTCGCGAACACCGGGGAGCTGTTTTTT; CDR3aa: CASSQVPVANTGELFF; d_gene: NA; j_gene: TRBJ2-2; v_gene: TRBV4-3; abundance: NA
CDR3nt: TGCAGCGCGGACAGGGCCCAAGAGACCCAGTACTTC; CDR3aa: CSADRAQETQYF; d_gene: TRBD1; j_gene: TRBJ2-5; v_gene: TRBV29-1; abundance: NA
CDR3nt: TGCAGCGTTGGGGAAGACACCGGGGAGCTGTTTTTT; CDR3aa: CSVGEDTGELFF; d_gene: NA; j_gene: TRBJ2-2; v_gene: TRBV29-1; abundance: few
CDR3nt: TGTGCCAGCAGCCAAGTCCCGACTAGCGGGGGCGAGACCCAGTACTTC; CDR3aa: CASSQVPTSGGETQYF; d_gene: TRBD2; j_gene: TRBJ2-5; v_gene: TRBV3-1; abundance: few
CDR3nt: TGTGCCAGCAGTCAGACTAGCGAGTCCGGCAATGAGCAGTTCTTC; CDR3aa: CASSQTSESGNEQFF; d_gene: TRBD2; j_gene: TRBJ2-1; v_gene: TRBV27; abundance: few
CDR3nt: TGTGCCAGCAGTGCAGGGGTAGATACGCAGTATTTT; CDR3aa: CASSAGVDTQYF; d_gene: NA; j_gene: TRBJ2-3; v_gene: TRBV12-3/TRBV12-4; abundance: few
CDR3nt: TGTGCCAGCAGCCAAGTTTCAACAGATTACAATGAGCAGTTCTTC; CDR3aa: CASSQVSTDYNEQFF; d_gene: NA; j_gene: TRBJ2-1; v_gene: TRBV3-1; abundance: NA